The T cell receptor (beta chain) described here comes from a study of OX40 agonist ivuxolimab in advanced cancers. Profiling relied on immunoSEQ multiplex PCR, and the TCRdb table lists in-frame clones only, not all of them. Of approximately 13,000 clones listed, approximately 80% are singletons. CDR3 length equals 12 residues. The trim removed 6 bases at V and 7 bases at J, leaving 4 bases unmatched. CDR1 and CDR2 (germline): MNHNS, SASEGT. The chain links TRBV6-1 to TRBJ1-1; 8 nucleotides match TRBD1. The sequence derives from an adult with an advanced solid tumor such as melanoma, head and neck, liver or kidney cancer. The sample consisted of CD4+ or CD8+ T cells sorted from blood, taken in a trial of the OX40 agonist ivuxolimab. In DNA form, the CDR3 reads TGTGCCAGCAGGGGGACAGGCGTTGAAGCTTTCTTT. Residues: CASRGTGVEAFF.